One sample yielded the 18 T cell receptor beta chains listed below, sequenced in a study of tumor-infiltrating lymphocytes in oesophageal squamous cell carcinoma (dated by TCRdb to 2016 to 2018). The receptor library was made with PCR. TCRdb names Illumina HiSeq 2000 as the instrument used. Using fastp trimming at Q25 and MiXCR clonotype assembly, TCRdb reanalyzed the public sequencing data and kept in-frame beta chains. For every CDR3 protein sequence, its rows merge into one entry that carries the most common genes and DNA. The sample contains roughly 20,000 distinct CDR3 sequences, roughly 40% of them found a single time. Around 30% of the sample is taken by the ten largest. Sequencing was done on a sample of normal esophageal tissue next to the tumor. The receptors were sampled from a female donor with esophageal squamous cell carcinoma.

This clonotype was seen only a few times. The J gene is TRBJ2-5, the V gene TRBV7-3, with D possibly being TRBD2 (6 bases). The germline V gene encodes CDR1 SGHTA and CDR2 FQGTGA. This CDR3 has 13 amino acids. V lost 6 bases to trimming and J lost 11 bases, with 19 bases between them. CDR3 sequence: CASSPGLANEQYF. As DNA, the CDR3 is TGTGCCAGCAGTCCGGGACTGGCAAATGAGCAGTACTTC.

This clonotype was found a few times. In DNA, the CDR3 is TGTGCCAGCAGAGACATAGCGGGAGACGACGAGCAGTACTTC. Translation gives CASRDIAGDDEQYF. V and J are TRBV3-1 and TRBJ2-7, with 9 bases fitting TRBD2. The V gene's germline CDR1 is LGHDT and CDR2 YNNKEL (reference sequence). This CDR3 contains 14 residues. V shed 6 bases and J 5 bases; nucleotides not matched to a gene: 8.

The chain combines TRBV7-2 with TRBJ2-5, with D possibly TRBD2 on 5 matching bases. The J call may be incorrect, as the DNA end agrees better with TRBJ2-7. Germline V CDR1 and CDR2: SGHTA, FQGNSA. This CDR3 has 11 amino acids. In DNA, the CDR3 is TGTGCCAATAGCGTTTCCCACGAGCAGTACTTC. Protein product: CANSVSHEQYF.

This clonotype was observed a handful of times. This chain connects TRBV7-9 to TRBJ2-5, with TRBD1 as a possible D gene (6 bases). The CDR3 consists of 14 residues. Germline V gene lookup returns CDR1 SEHNR and CDR2 FQNEAQ (reference sequence). The germline V and J ends were trimmed by 3 bases and 11 bases, with 19 bases remaining between them. The CDR3 nucleotides read TGTGCCAGCAGCTTCGGACAGCGGTACAATGAGCAGTACTTC. This gives the protein CASSFGQRYNEQYF.

This clonotype was seen more than once but under ten times. The V gene is TRBV7-8, the J gene TRBJ2-3; maybe TRBD1 (6 bases). The CDR3 is 14 residues long. The V gene's germline CDR1 is SGHVS and CDR2 FQNEAQ. V shed 3 bases and J shed 2 bases, with 9 bases lying between them. Written as DNA, the CDR3 is TGTGCCAGCAGCTTCGGGGACACCACAGATACGCAGTATTTT. Its protein product is CASSFGDTTDTQYF.

The rearrangement uses TRBV7-1 and TRBJ2-5, with 10 bases that match TRBD2. TRBV7-1 is an ORF, with its function uncertain. Germline trimming cut 5 bases from V and 2 bases from J; bases unmatched to any gene: 5. The CDR3 is 15 residues long. Here the CDR3 reads CASSRLAGRQETQYF. The CDR3 DNA reads TGTGCCAGCAGCCGACTAGCGGGTCGTCAAGAGACCCAGTACTTC.

Many counts were recorded for this clonotype. The chain carries TRBV18 and TRBJ1-2, with D possibly TRBD1 on 5 matching bases. CDR1 is KGHSH and CDR2 is LQKENI in the germline V gene. The CDR3 contains 15 residues. Trimming pared 3 bases from V and 3 bases from J, leaving 14 bases between. CDR3 protein: CASSPVGRGDYGYTF. The CDR3 DNA follows: TGTGCCAGCTCACCGGTGGGAAGGGGCGACTATGGCTACACCTTC.

In its sample, this clonotype was seen a few times. For the CDR3, the DNA is TGTGCCAGCAGCCGGGACAGAATTTCCGACGAGCAGTTCTTC. Its protein is CASSRDRISDEQFF. The chain combines TRBV7-2 with TRBJ2-1; TRBD1 matches 7 bases. Germline V CDR1 and CDR2: SGHTA, FQGNSA. The CDR3 runs 14 residues. Trimming cost V 5 bases and J 10 bases; bases outside gene matches: 11.

This clonotype was seen a few times. Since the CDR3 does not end with the conserved phenylalanine or tryptophan, this likely comes from a read error. The chain recombines TRBV6-2 or TRBV6-3 with TRBJ2-1; no reliable D call. The CDR3 has 13 residues. The germline V gene encodes CDR1 MNHEY and CDR2 SVGEGT. CDR3 bases: TGTACCAGCTCATCCACGGAACAAAATGAGCAGTTCTCC. Translating it yields CTSSSTEQNEQFS.

This clonotype was seen many times. The genes are TRBV4-1 and TRBJ2-2; 14 positions agree with TRBD2. Germline V CDR1 and CDR2: MGHRA, YSYEKL. The CDR3 spans 17 residues. With V trimmed by 4 bases and J by 6 bases, 7 bases remained unmatched. CDR3 nucleotide sequence: TGCGCCAGCAGCCGGGGACTAGCGGGAGAATGGGCCGGGGAGCTGTTTTTT. Translating it yields CASSRGLAGEWAGELFF.

The V call is TRBV7-2, the J call TRBJ2-3; no definite D call. The end of the DNA aligns better with TRBJ1-2, so the J call may be wrong. The germline V gene encodes CDR1 SGHTA and CDR2 FQGNSA. This CDR3 is built from 12 residues. The CDR3, as DNA: TGTGCCAGCAGCTTAGTCAGCTATGGCTACACCTTC. It yields the protein CASSLVSYGYTF.

The table lists this clonotype with many counts. This rearrangement joins TRBV3-1 to TRBJ2-5, with D uncertain. The germline gives CDR1 LGHDT, CDR2 YNNKEL (reference sequence). Trimming stripped 4 bases from V and 1 base from J, with 13 bases between. This CDR3 has 15 amino acids. The CDR3 here is CASSPRPAVQETQYF. For the CDR3, the DNA is TGTGCCAGCAGCCCCCGTCCCGCCGTCCAAGAGACCCAGTACTTC.

By share of the sample, this clonotype is medium-sized. The chain is built from TRBV10-1 and TRBJ1-1; D remains ambiguous. Trimming cost V 3 bases and J 5 bases, with 19 bases left between them. This CDR3 contains 16 residues. Germline lookup yields CDR1 WNHNN and CDR2 SYGVQD (reference sequence). The DNA of the CDR3 is TGCGCCAGCAGTGACCGCTGGGCCCGCCTGGCTACTGAAGCTTTCTTT. Translation gives CASSDRWARLATEAFF.

The gene calls are TRBV28 and TRBJ2-3; 14 nucleotides align to TRBD2. The V segment lost 4 bases and the J segment 6 bases; nucleotides outside the gene matches: 6. From germline, CDR1 is MDHEN and CDR2 SYDVKM. The CDR3 contains 16 residues. This chain's CDR3 is CASSSTSGGVRDTQYF. For the CDR3, the DNA is TGTGCCAGCAGTTCGACTAGCGGGGGGGTTCGGGATACGCAGTATTTT. The entire variable domain, with the rest obtained from reference TRBV28 and TRBJ2-3, is as follows: DVKVTQSSRYLVKRTGEKVFLECVQDMDHENMFWYRQDPGLGLRLIYFSYDVKMKEKGDIPEGYSVSREKKERFSLILESASTNQTSMYLCASSSTSGGVRDTQYFGPGTRLTVL.

The chain has TRBV15 and TRBJ1-1; D is unresolved. Trimming removed 1 base at V and 3 bases at J, with 9 bases between. The CDR3 consists of 14 residues. The germline V gene encodes CDR1 LNHNV and CDR2 YYDKDF (reference sequence). CDR3 residues: CATSRGGGDTEAFF. CDR3 DNA sequence: TGTGCCACCAGCAGAGGTGGCGGGGACACTGAAGCTTTCTTT.

This clonotype was recorded a few times. The genes are TRBV7-9 and TRBJ2-1, with TRBD2 matching over 9 bases. The CDR3 loop spans 17 amino acids. V lost 4 bases and J lost 2; bases outside the gene matches: 9. The germline gives CDR1 SEHNR, CDR2 FQNEAQ (reference sequence). CDR3 DNA: TGTGCCAGCAGCTCCTCATTAGCGGGAGATGCCTACAATGAGCAGTTCTTC. It is translated as CASSSSLAGDAYNEQFF.

The CDR3 sequence is CASSLEPSGTGELYF. The CDR3 bases are TGTGCCAGCAGCTTAGAGCCTAGCGGGACCGGGGAGCTGTATTTT. This sequence joins TRBV11-2 and TRBJ2-3; 9 nucleotides agree with TRBD2. V lost 0 bases to trimming and J lost 14 bases; unmatched junction nucleotides: 12. The CDR3 has 15 residues. Germline values: CDR1 SGHAT, CDR2 FQNNGV.

There are a few counts of this clonotype. One end of the junction varies from germline; a read error may be responsible. The chain joins TRBV6-2 or TRBV6-3 to TRBJ2-3, with 11 bases identical to TRBD2. The CDR3 length is 17 residues. The V gene's germline CDR1 is MNHEY and CDR2 SVGEGT. The CDR3 is CASSPGTSGTRPNEQLF. For the CDR3, the DNA is TGTGCCAGCAGCCCCGGGACTAGCGGTACCCGACCCAATGAGCAACTCTTC.